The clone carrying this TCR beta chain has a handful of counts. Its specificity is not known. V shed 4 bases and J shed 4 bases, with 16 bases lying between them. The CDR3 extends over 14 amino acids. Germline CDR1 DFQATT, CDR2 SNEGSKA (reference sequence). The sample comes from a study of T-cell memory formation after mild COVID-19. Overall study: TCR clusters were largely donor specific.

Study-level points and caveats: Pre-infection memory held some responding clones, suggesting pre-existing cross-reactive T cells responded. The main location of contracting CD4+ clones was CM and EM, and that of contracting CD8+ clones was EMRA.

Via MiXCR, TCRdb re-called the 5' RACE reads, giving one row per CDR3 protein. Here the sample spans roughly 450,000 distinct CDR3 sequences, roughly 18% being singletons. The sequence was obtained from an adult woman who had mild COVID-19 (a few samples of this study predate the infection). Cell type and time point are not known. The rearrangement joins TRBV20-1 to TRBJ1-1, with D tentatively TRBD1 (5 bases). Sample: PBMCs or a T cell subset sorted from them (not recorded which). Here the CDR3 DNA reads TGCAGTGCTATGCTGACAGTACGTCTCACTGAAGCTTTCTTT. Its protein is CSAMLTVRLTEAFF.